The entry below describes one TCR beta chain. Its antigen is currently unknown. At one end, the junction sequence differs from germline, possibly due to a read error. The V gene's germline CDR1 is MNHEY and CDR2 SMNVEV (reference sequence). The CDR3 consists of 15 residues. This specimen belongs to a study of Graves' ophthalmopathy and Graves' hyperthyroidism. Study outcomes and limitations: The model flagged ophthalmopathy progression at roughly 71% sensitivity and 72.22% specificity. Clonotypes were expanded in thyroid at above 0.001 frequency, and most also appeared in blood.

The study amplified TCR beta CDR3 regions using RNA transcripts. RT-PCR in the first round used HTBI primers; a second-round multiplex PCR followed. TCRdb independently ran MiXCR on the multiplex PCR reads; one entry per CDR3 protein. The repertoire holds roughly 160,000 distinct CDR3 sequences, with 30% to 45% as singletons. The authors isolated PBMCs from about 10 ml of fresh peripheral blood. Sequencing input: peripheral blood. This TCR derives from a woman between 35 and 50 years old with Graves' ophthalmopathy. This chain connects TRBV27 to TRBJ1-1; D gene unclear. The CDR3 is CAISDPGRRNTEAFF. CDR3 sequence (DNA): TGTGCCATCAGTGATCCCGGACGGAGAAACACTGAAGCTTTCTTT.